Below, 31 T cell receptor beta chains from the same sample are listed, as sequenced in a study of blood T cell repertoires in COVID-19. The method was immunoSEQ multiplex PCR; TCRdb's version includes in-frame clones alone and lacks a portion of them. The table shows about 120,000 clones, with more than 75% occurring only once. Sequencing was done on a sample of peripheral blood. The source is a woman aged 45-60 years with acute or convalescent COVID-19.

The rearrangement joins TRBV29-1 to TRBJ2-1; D is undetermined. The CDR3 has 12 residues. Between the trimmed V and J ends, which lost 5 bases and 0 bases, there was a span of 5 bases. CDR1 is SQVTM and CDR2 is ANQGSEA in the germline V gene. CDR3 nucleotides: TGCAGCGTTAAGAGCTCCTACAATGAGCAGTTCTTC. It yields the protein CSVKSSYNEQFF.

CDR3 residues: CASSPGQQHGYTF. The CDR3 nucleotides are TGTGCCAGCAGTCCGGGACAGCAACACGGCTACACCTTC. J is TRBJ1-2 and V is TRBV12-3 or TRBV12-4, with 7 bases matching TRBD1. Unmatched junction bases numbered 8, after V lost 5 bases and J lost 8 bases. The CDR3 is 13 amino acids.

This clone has just one count. V usage is TRBV5-5 and J usage is TRBJ2-5; D remains ambiguous. CDR3 length equals 14 residues. V lost 0 bases and J 5 bases, leaving 11 bases between the germline ends. Germline values: CDR1 SGHKS, CDR2 YYEKEE (reference sequence). Written as DNA, the CDR3 is TGTGCCAGCAGCTTGGAATTGGGCGAGGAGACCCAGTACTTC. Translating gives CASSLELGEETQYF.

V gene TRBV3-1 (or the pseudogene TRBV3-2) combines with J gene TRBJ2-7; 8 nucleotides align to TRBD1. This CDR3 region has 14 residues. Germline loops: CDR1 LGHDT, CDR2 YNNKEL (reference sequence). V lost 7 bases, J lost 5 bases, and 10 bases stayed unmatched. The CDR3 nucleotides are TGTGCCAGCACCCTAGGGCAGGGGGCGGACGAGCAGTACTTC. Its translation: CASTLGQGADEQYF.

The chain has TRBV19 and TRBJ2-5; 7 nucleotides align to TRBD2. CDR1 LNHDA and CDR2 SQIVND come from the germline V gene (reference sequence). The V gene end was trimmed by 3 bases and the J gene end by 5 bases; junction bases not matched to a gene: 9. The CDR3 runs to 15 residues. CDR3 nucleotide sequence: TGTGCCAGTAGTATGGCACTAGCGACGTGGGAGACCCAGTACTTC. Translated, it gives CASSMALATWETQYF. The full variable domain, with the rest looked up from reference TRBV19 and TRBJ2-5, is DGGITQSPKYLFRKEGQNVTLSCEQNLNHDAMYWYRQDPGQGLRLIYYSQIVNDFQKGDIAEGYSVSREKKESFPLTVTSAQKNPTAFYLCASSMALATWETQYFGPGTRLLVL.

J is TRBJ2-1 and V is TRBV15; possibly TRBD2 for D (5 bases). Germline V CDR1 and CDR2: LNHNV, YYDKDF (reference sequence). V was trimmed by 8 bases and J by 6 bases, leaving 14 bases between them. This CDR3 comprises 13 residues. The CDR3 loop reads CATGSALSNEQFF. CDR3 DNA: TGTGCCACCGGTAGCGCTCTATCCAATGAGCAGTTCTTC.

The chain joins TRBV19 to TRBJ2-5; D is possibly TRBD2 (6 bases). The CDR3 sequence is 15 residues long. Per germline, CDR1 LNHDA and CDR2 SQIVND (reference sequence). The germline V and J ends were trimmed by 8 bases and 3 bases, with 19 bases remaining between them. CDR3 protein: CASSKPGRREETQYF. The CDR3 bases are TGTGCCAGTTCGAAGCCGGGGAGGAGAGAAGAGACCCAGTACTTC. Combining the CDR3 with reference TRBV19 and TRBJ2-5 gives the whole variable domain DGGITQSPKYLFRKEGQNVTLSCEQNLNHDAMYWYRQDPGQGLRLIYYSQIVNDFQKGDIAEGYSVSREKKESFPLTVTSAQKNPTAFYLCASSKPGRREETQYFGPGTRLLVL.

The chain employs TRBV7-9 and TRBJ2-7; tentatively, D is TRBD1 (6 bases). The CDR3 runs 15 residues. V was trimmed by 6 bases and J by 1 base, leaving 16 bases between them. Per the germline V gene, CDR1 is SEHNR and CDR2 is FQNEAQ (reference sequence). This CDR3 is CASSWGRTESYEQYF. CDR3 DNA sequence: TGTGCCAGCAGTTGGGGACGGACAGAGTCCTACGAGCAGTACTTC.

As DNA, the CDR3 is TGTGCCAGTAGTCCTACAGGGGGCGGCCGCTATGGCTACACCTTC. It yields the protein CASSPTGGGRYGYTF. The V gene is TRBV19, the J gene TRBJ1-2; TRBD1 matches 9 bases. V gave up 5 bases and J gave up 4 bases; unmatched junction bases: 8. CDR3 size: 15 residues. From germline, CDR1 is LNHDA and CDR2 SQIVND (reference sequence).

This chain joins TRBV12-5 and TRBJ2-7, with D possibly TRBD1 on 6 matching bases. The germline CDR1 and CDR2 sequences are LGHNT and FRNRAP. Trimming shortened V by 6 bases and J by 1 base, and 10 bases separated the two germline ends. This CDR3 has 13 residues. DNA for the CDR3: TGTGCTAGTGGACCAGACAGGTCCTACGAGCAGTACTTC. Amino acids: CASGPDRSYEQYF.

The chain couples TRBV6-5 to TRBJ2-5; 7 bases are shared with TRBD2. The CDR3 sequence is 14 residues long. CDR1 and CDR2 from the germline V gene are MNHEY and SVGAGI. V shed 7 bases, J shed 1 base, and the junction held 6 bases outside the gene matches. The CDR3 DNA sequence: TGTGCCAGCACAAGACCGGGGGGCCAAGAGACCCAGTACTTC. Translating it yields CASTRPGGQETQYF.

This rearrangement joins TRBV19 to TRBJ2-1; 7 bases map to TRBD2. The CDR3 is 15 amino acids. V shed 4 bases, J shed 1 base, and the junction held 4 bases outside the gene matches. Germline V gives CDR1 LNHDA, CDR2 SQIVND (reference sequence). CDR3 in amino acids: CASSNLLASYNEQFF. In DNA form, the CDR3 reads TGTGCCAGTAGTAATCTACTAGCGTCCTACAATGAGCAGTTCTTC.

The chain is built from TRBV14 and TRBJ1-2, with TRBD1 matching over 8 bases. The CDR3 consists of 13 residues. Germline V lookup: CDR1 SGHDN, CDR2 FVKESK. V was pared by 8 bases and J by 3 bases, with 5 bases of the junction left unmatched. This chain's CDR3 is CASSPGQDYGYTF. The CDR3, as DNA: TGTGCCAGCTCGCCGGGACAGGACTATGGCTACACCTTC.

This clone was observed once. The J gene is TRBJ2-3, the V gene TRBV7-9; 7 bases line up with TRBD2. CDR3 length equals 16 residues. CDR1 is SEHNR, CDR2 FQNEAQ, per germline (reference sequence). The ends lost 4 bases at V and 0 bases at J; junction bases unmatched: 7. This chain's CDR3 is CASSSSGIGSTDTQYF. The DNA of the CDR3 is TGTGCCAGCAGCTCGAGCGGGATTGGGAGCACAGATACGCAGTATTTT.

The J gene is TRBJ2-3, the V gene TRBV5-1; 14 bases are a match to TRBD2. The CDR3 sequence is 16 residues long. CDR1 is SGHRS, CDR2 YFSETQ, per germline. The ends lost 3 bases at V and 4 bases at J; junction bases unmatched: 4. The CDR3 nucleotides read TGCGCCAGCAGCTCGGGACTAGCGGGAGAAGCAGATACGCAGTATTTT. Translated, it gives CASSSGLAGEADTQYF.

The rearrangement links TRBV7-2 to TRBJ2-1; 9 nucleotides match TRBD1. CDR3 size: 15 residues. Unmatched junction bases numbered 9, after V lost 1 base and J lost 11 bases. Looked up from germline, CDR1 is SGHTA and CDR2 is FQGNSA. CDR3 nucleotide sequence: TGTGCCAGCAGCTTAGGTCCCGGGACAGGGATCAAGCAGTTCTTC. Translation gives CASSLGPGTGIKQFF.

This sequence joins TRBV18 and TRBJ1-2, with 9 bases that match TRBD1. Germline values: CDR1 KGHSH, CDR2 LQKENI. V dropped 3 bases and J dropped 4; count of bases not matched to a gene: 15. The CDR3 consists of 18 residues. The CDR3 loop reads CASSPLAGGQGFSYGYTF. CDR3 in DNA: TGTGCCAGCTCACCCCTCGCGGGGGGACAGGGCTTTTCCTATGGCTACACCTTC.

The gene calls are TRBV30 and TRBJ1-4; D remains ambiguous. The germline V and J ends were trimmed by 4 bases and 0 bases, with 6 bases remaining between them. This CDR3 comprises 13 residues. Germline lookup yields CDR1 GTSNPN and CDR2 SVGIG (reference sequence). The CDR3: CAWTISTNEKLFF. CDR3 in DNA: TGTGCCTGGACAATTTCAACTAATGAAAAACTGTTTTTT. The whole variable domain, remainder taken from reference TRBV30 and TRBJ1-4, is SQTIHQWPATLVQPVGSPLSLECTVEGTSNPNLYWYRQAAGRGLQLLFYSVGIGQISSEVPQNLSASRPQDRQFILSSKKLLLSDSGFYLCAWTISTNEKLFFGSGTQLSVL.

The chain joins TRBV11-2 to TRBJ1-5, with D perhaps TRBD1 (5 bases). The V gene lost 5 bases and the J gene lost 5 bases, with 10 bases spanning the gap. Germline assignment: CDR1 SGHAT and CDR2 FQNNGV. The CDR3 consists of 13 residues. The CDR3, as DNA: TGTGCCAGCAGCCAACAAGGGGATCAGCCCCAGCATTTT. Amino acid sequence: CASSQQGDQPQHF.

The rearrangement uses TRBV7-2 and TRBJ2-7, with TRBD2 matching 12 bases. The CDR3 is 18 amino acids. V trimming: 2 bases; J trimming: 0 bases; junction bases outside the gene matches: 8. The V gene's germline CDR1 is SGHTA and CDR2 FQGNSA. CDR3 amino acids: CASSLYRTSGTSSYEQYF. As DNA, the CDR3 is TGTGCCAGCAGCTTATACCGGACTAGCGGGACGAGCTCCTACGAGCAGTACTTC. Supplemented by reference TRBV7-2 and TRBJ2-7, the full variable domain reads GAGVSQSPSNKVTEKGKDVELRCDPISGHTALYWYRQSLGQGLEFLIYFQGNSAPDKSGLPSDRFSAERTGGSVSTLTIQRTQQEDSAVYLCASSLYRTSGTSSYEQYFGPGTRLTVT.

This clone came up once. The chain has TRBV5-1 and TRBJ1-6; 11 positions agree with TRBD1. Germline-derived CDR1 and CDR2 are SGHRS and YFSETQ. J lost 5 bases, V lost 0 bases, and 1 base had no gene match. The CDR3 length is 16 residues. CDR3 protein: CASSLVGQGDNSPLHF. CDR3 DNA: TGCGCCAGCAGCTTGGTGGGACAGGGGGATAATTCACCCCTCCACTTT.

This clone was picked up many times. This sequence joins TRBV6-2 or TRBV6-3 and TRBJ1-6; 9 bases agree with TRBD1. J lost 5 bases, V lost 5 bases, and 1 base had no gene match. Germline CDR1 reads MNHEY; CDR2 reads SVGEGT. This CDR3 contains 14 residues. The CDR3 spells CASSTGGDNSPLHF. The DNA for the CDR3 is TGTGCCAGCAGTACAGGGGGCGATAATTCACCCCTCCACTTT.

The V gene is TRBV18, the J gene TRBJ1-4; D not resolved. The CDR3 contains 15 residues. Germline CDR1 reads KGHSH; CDR2 reads LQKENI. V gave up 0 bases and J gave up 6 bases, with 11 bases separating them. CDR3 DNA sequence: TGTGCCAGCTCACCACCTGGGCTCGGTCATGAAAAACTGTTTTTT. Its protein is CASSPPGLGHEKLFF. Full variable domain (rest looked up from reference TRBV18 and TRBJ1-4): NAGVMQNPRHLVRRRGQEARLRCSPMKGHSHVYWYRQLPEEGLKFMVYLQKENIIDESGMPKERFSAEFPKEGPSILRIQQVVRGDSAAYFCASSPPGLGHEKLFFGSGTQLSVL.

This clone was picked up one time. The chain is built from TRBV11-3 and TRBJ2-3; D perhaps matches TRBD2 (5 bases). CDR3 length: 14 amino acids. Germline CDR1 is SGHNT and CDR2 is YENEEA. V was trimmed by 5 bases and J by 3 bases, leaving 12 bases between them. Here the CDR3 reads CASSPEGATDTQYF. In DNA, the CDR3 is TGTGCCAGCAGCCCCGAGGGCGCGACAGATACGCAGTATTTT.

The table lists this clone with a count of one. V and J are TRBV4-3 and TRBJ2-6; D gene unclear. Germline-derived CDR1 and CDR2 are LGHNA and YSLEER. V lost 6 bases and J 4 bases, leaving 10 bases between the germline ends. CDR3 size: 14 residues. The CDR3 reads CASSRSRGANVLTF. The CDR3 coding sequence is TGCGCCAGCAGTCGGAGCCGGGGGGCCAACGTCCTGACTTTC.

V usage is TRBV6-5 and J usage is TRBJ1-6; possible D gene TRBD1, 6 bases. The CDR3 spans 14 residues. The ends were cut back, 6 bases at V and 6 bases at J, with 12 bases in the middle. Looked up from germline, CDR1 is MNHEY and CDR2 is SVGAGI. CDR3 protein: CASRRTVVNSPLHF. For the CDR3, the DNA is TGTGCCAGCAGAAGGACAGTTGTTAATTCACCCCTCCACTTT.

The chain has TRBV2 and TRBJ1-6; 7 nucleotides agree with TRBD1. This CDR3 comprises 15 residues. Per germline, CDR1 SNHLY and CDR2 FYNNEI. V lost 6 bases, J lost 1 base, and 3 bases stayed unmatched. The CDR3 DNA follows: TGTGCCAGCAGGCAACAGGGGTCCTATAATTCACCCCTCCACTTT. Residues: CASRQQGSYNSPLHF. Complete variable domain (other parts from reference TRBV2 and TRBJ1-6): EPEVTQTPSHQVTQMGQEVILRCVPISNHLYFYWYRQILGQKVEFLVSFYNNEISEKSEIFDDQFSVERPDGSNFTLKIRSTKLEDSAMYFCASRQQGSYNSPLHFGNGTRLTVT.

V is TRBV12-3 or TRBV12-4 and J is TRBJ1-1; a weak D match, TRBD1 (6 bases). The V and J ends lost 6 bases and 6 bases respectively, with 11 bases between them. The CDR3 runs to 12 residues. The CDR3 DNA sequence: TGTGCCAGCAGCAGCGGGACATCTGAAGCTTTCTTT. Translating gives CASSSGTSEAFF.

The gene calls are TRBV12-3 or TRBV12-4 and TRBJ1-2; no clear D. Trimming stripped 3 bases from V and 1 base from J, with 6 bases between. The CDR3 spans 13 residues. The CDR3 is CASSFSNNYGYTF. CDR3 coding DNA: TGTGCCAGCAGTTTTTCAAATAACTATGGCTACACCTTC.

The V gene is TRBV5-5, the J gene TRBJ1-2; no definite D call. This CDR3 has 15 amino acids. CDR1 is SGHKS and CDR2 is YYEKEE in the germline V gene (reference sequence). The V gene lost 4 bases and the J gene lost 7 bases, with 20 bases spanning the gap. The CDR3 here is CASSDLYYLVGGYTF. The CDR3 DNA reads as TGTGCCAGCAGCGATCTTTACTATCTGGTGGGTGGCTACACCTTC.

This chain links TRBV6-1 with TRBJ2-5; a weak D match, TRBD1 (5 bases). Trimming pared 2 bases from V and 1 base from J, leaving 11 bases between. This CDR3 has 15 residues. The V gene's germline CDR1 is MNHNS and CDR2 SASEGT. The CDR3 is CASSERGTVQETQYF. The CDR3 DNA sequence: TGTGCCAGCAGTGAAAGGGGTACGGTCCAAGAGACCCAGTACTTC.